This is a list of T cell receptor beta chains from one sample in a study of early T cells in non-severe SARS-CoV-2 infection. TCRdb passed the 5' RACE reads through MiXCR, listing each CDR3 protein once. The sample has 43,000 or so distinct CDR3 sequences, roughly 7% seen once. Sequenced input: whole blood. Receptors were obtained from an adult who was a healthcare worker with PCR-confirmed SARS-CoV-2 infection or an uninfected control (not recorded which). CDR3s include the opening cysteine and the closing phenylalanine or tryptophan. Each record gives: J gene, clone size, V gene, D gene, CDR3 protein, CDR3 DNA. The D gene is left open where the match is weak. Clone size is stated in some rows and not others, as once, few, many or a class when expanded.

TRBJ1-4	many	TRBV4-2	-	CASLQLSGATNEKLFF	TGTGCCAGCCTTCAATTAAGCGGTGCAACTAATGAAAAACTGTTTTTT
TRBJ2-7	-	TRBV6-5	TRBD1	CASMEDRSSYEQYF	TGTGCCAGCATGGAGGACAGGAGCTCCTACGAGCAGTACTTC
TRBJ2-7	-	TRBV7-9	TRBD1	CASSPTQGEFWNEQYF	TGTGCCAGCAGTCCCACTCAGGGGGAGTTTTGGAACGAGCAGTACTTC
TRBJ1-2	-	TRBV7-9	-	CASSLQHGDGYTF	TGTGCCAGCAGCCTTCAACATGGCGATGGCTACACCTTC
TRBJ1-1	few	TRBV10-3	-	CASAKDSANTEAFF	TGTGCCTCCGCCAAGGACAGCGCGAACACTGAAGCTTTCTTT
TRBJ2-4	many	TRBV10-1	-	CASSVEARMGAKNIQYF	TGCGCCAGCAGTGTGGAGGCGCGGATGGGAGCCAAAAACATTCAGTACTTC
TRBJ2-3	many	TRBV7-9	-	CASSPRNRGDTQYF	TGTGCCAGCAGCCCTCGCAATAGGGGAGATACGCAGTATTTT
TRBJ2-1	few	TRBV12-3/TRBV12-4	TRBD1	CASSNSGGDEQFF	TGTGCCAGCAGTAACTCAGGGGGTGATGAGCAGTTCTTC
TRBJ1-2	few	TRBV28	-	CASRRAPNYGYTF	TGTGCCAGCAGGAGGGCGCCTAACTATGGCTACACCTTC
TRBJ1-1	few	TRBV4-1	-	CASSQDLVRLNTEAFF	TGCGCCAGCAGCCAAGATTTGGTCAGGCTTAACACTGAAGCTTTCTTT
TRBJ2-7	many	TRBV20-1	TRBD2	CSARPGGASYEQYF	TGCAGTGCTAGACCCGGGGGGGCGTCCTACGAGCAGTACTTC
TRBJ1-1	many	TRBV28	-	CASSLYSGSHTEAFF	TGTGCCAGCAGTTTATATTCGGGGTCACACACTGAAGCTTTCTTT
TRBJ2-3	-	TRBV20-1	-	CSTTSTDTQYF	TGCAGTACGACTAGCACAGATACGCAGTATTTT
TRBJ1-3	many	TRBV4-1	-	CASSAIYQESVSGNTIYF	TGCGCCAGCAGCGCCATTTACCAGGAATCCGTCTCTGGAAACACCATATATTTT
TRBJ1-2	few	TRBV18	TRBD1	CASSPDRSNYGYTF	TGTGCCAGCTCACCGGACAGGTCCAACTATGGCTACACCTTC
TRBJ2-1	many	TRBV10-3	TRBD1	CAISRTGDYNEQFF	TGTGCCATCAGCAGGACAGGGGACTACAATGAGCAGTTCTTC
TRBJ2-5	few	TRBV4-2	-	CASSSRAGSGETQYF	TGTGCCAGCAGCTCCCGAGCGGGTTCGGGAGAGACCCAGTACTTC
TRBJ1-6	-	TRBV4-3	TRBD1	CASSQGGQGSSPLHF	TGCGCCAGCAGCCAAGGGGGACAGGGTAGTTCACCCCTCCACTTT
TRBJ2-3	-	TRBV4-1	TRBD2	CASSQALAGWTDTQYF	TGCGCCAGCAGCCAGGCTTTAGCGGGGTGGACAGATACGCAGTATTTT
TRBJ2-3	few	TRBV4-3	-	CASSQDPGLADTQYF	TGCGCCAGCAGCCAAGATCCCGGACTGGCAGATACGCAGTATTTT
TRBJ2-3	many	TRBV20-1	-	CSAARLGETQYF	TGCAGCGCGGCACGTCTGGGGGAGACGCAGTATTTT
TRBJ2-7	few	TRBV5-1	TRBD1	CASSLGDRSYEQYF	TGCGCCAGCAGCTTGGGGGACAGATCCTACGAGCAGTACTTC
TRBJ1-6	many	TRBV6-6	-	CASSLLREGNSPLHF	TGTGCCAGCAGTTTGTTACGAGAAGGGAATTCACCCCTCCACTTT
TRBJ2-5	many	TRBV27	-	CASSSSREETQYF	TGTGCCAGCAGTTCTTCCAGGGAGGAGACCCAGTACTTC
TRBJ2-5	many	TRBV4-3	TRBD1	CASSQGAGGFISQETQYF	TGCGCCAGCAGCCAAGGGGCAGGGGGCTTTATTTCTCAAGAGACCCAGTACTTC
TRBJ1-1	few	TRBV27	-	CASSLVGAEAFF	TGTGCCAGCAGTTTAGTAGGGGCTGAAGCTTTCTTT
TRBJ2-3	many	TRBV6-5	TRBD2	CASSPALAGGLLDTQYF	TGTGCCAGCAGCCCTGCCTTAGCGGGGGGACTCTTAGATACGCAGTATTTT
TRBJ2-5	few	TRBV29-1	-	CSVEQVQETQYF	TGCAGCGTTGAACAGGTACAAGAGACCCAGTACTTC
TRBJ2-5	many	TRBV12-3/TRBV12-4	TRBD2	CASSLTSVSFETQYF	TGTGCCAGCAGTTTGACTAGCGTTTCCTTTGAGACCCAGTACTTC
TRBJ1-2	-	TRBV7-2	TRBD1	CASSLKGAYGYTF	TGTGCCAGCAGCTTAAAGGGGGCCTATGGCTACACCTTC
TRBJ1-2	many	TRBV20-1	-	CSASDYGYTF	TGCAGTGCTAGTGATTATGGCTACACCTTC
TRBJ1-4	many	TRBV5-6	-	CASSLGLSATNEKLFF	TGTGCCAGCAGCTTGGGGTTATCTGCAACTAATGAAAAACTGTTTTTT
TRBJ2-3	few	TRBV5-4	TRBD2	CASSTPGLAGEDSSTDTQYF	TGTGCCAGCAGCACGCCGGGACTAGCGGGGGAGGACTCTAGCACAGATACGCAGTATTTT
TRBJ1-4	-	TRBV3-1	-	CASSQPERSPLPLGEKLFF	TGTGCCAGCAGCCAACCCGAGCGCAGCCCCTTGCCACTTGGTGAAAAACTGTTTTTT
TRBJ2-5	few	TRBV2	-	CASSERRATQYF	TGTGCCAGCAGTGAAAGGAGGGCTACCCAGTACTTC
TRBJ2-7	-	TRBV3-1	TRBD1	CASSPPDRVGSYEQYF	TGTGCCAGCAGCCCCCCGGACAGGGTTGGCTCCTACGAGCAGTACTTC
TRBJ1-4	-	TRBV6-6	-	CASSYSNVKGYEKLFF	TGTGCCAGCAGTTACTCGAATGTGAAGGGGTATGAAAAACTGTTTTTT
TRBJ2-4	few	TRBV6-2/TRBV6-3	-	CASSYGRGYGNIQYF	TGTGCCAGCAGTTATGGCAGGGGATACGGAAACATTCAGTACTTC
TRBJ2-3	few	TRBV7-2	-	CASSQARGTQYF	TGTGCCAGCAGTCAGGCCCGTGGTACGCAGTATTTT
TRBJ2-7	few	TRBV4-3	-	CASSQDRGQTYEQYF	TGCGCCAGCAGCCAAGATCGGGGTCAAACCTACGAGCAGTACTTC
TRBJ2-1	many	TRBV4-3	-	CASSPYISAYNEQFF	TGCGCCAGCAGCCCCTACATCAGCGCCTACAATGAGCAGTTCTTC
TRBJ2-5	many	TRBV20-1	-	CSAAGHEKETQYF	TGCAGTGCTGCCGGTCACGAGAAGGAGACCCAGTACTTC
TRBJ2-5	few	TRBV12-3/TRBV12-4	TRBD2	CASSSLALGGISETQYF	TGTGCCAGCAGTTCCCTCGCGCTGGGGGGGATTTCAGAGACCCAGTACTTC
TRBJ1-4	-	TRBV29-1	TRBD1	CSVDRGANEKLFF	TGCAGCGTTGACAGGGGGGCTAATGAAAAACTGTTTTTT
TRBJ2-7	many	TRBV29-1	-	CSVVGGHYEQYF	TGCAGCGTTGTCGGGGGTCACTACGAGCAGTACTTC